Shown below are 3 T cell receptor beta chains from a single sample sequenced in a study of regulatory and conventional T cells in RAG deficiency. Profiling relied on immunoSEQ multiplex PCR, and the TCRdb table lists in-frame clones only, not all of them. The sample records roughly 300 clones, about a third being singletons. Sample: CD8+ T cells sorted from blood. The receptors were gathered from a human donor with RAG deficiency presenting as severe combined immunodeficiency.

The chain couples TRBV13 to TRBJ2-1; 8 bases align to TRBD1. CDR3 size: 14 residues. The trim removed 5 bases at V and 5 bases at J, leaving 5 bases unmatched. The germline V gene has CDR1 PRHDT and CDR2 FYEKMQ (reference sequence). DNA of the CDR3: TGTGCCAGCAGCCCCCGGGACAGGCACAATGAGCAGTTCTTC. Residues: CASSPRDRHNEQFF.

Relative to its sample, this clone is medium-sized. The chain is built from TRBV19 and TRBJ1-5, with TRBD1 matching 9 bases. This CDR3 is 14 amino acids long. CDR1 is LNHDA and CDR2 is SQIVND in the germline V gene (reference sequence). Unmatched junction bases numbered 7, after V lost 7 bases and J lost 6 bases. CDR3 DNA sequence: TGTGCCAGTACCCTAGACAGGGGGTTTCAGCCCCAGCATTTT. Its translation: CASTLDRGFQPQHF.

The chain carries TRBV4-1 and TRBJ1-2; a weak D match, TRBD1 (6 bases). From germline, CDR1 is MGHRA and CDR2 YSYEKL. The CDR3 has 14 amino acids. The V end lost 0 bases, the J end lost 6 bases, and 11 bases lay between the germline ends. CDR3 in DNA: TGCGCCAGCAGCCAAGAGAACAGGGAGGATGGCTACACCTTC. This sequence encodes CASSQENREDGYTF.